Given below is one T cell receptor beta chain in context. The entry originates in a study of CD8+CD57+ T cells in acquired aplastic anemia. Genomic DNA was employed as the template in profiling TCR beta VDJ and CDR3. TCRdb ran MiXCR on the reads and lists one entry per CDR3 protein. The repertoire has some 170,000 distinct CDR3 sequences, roughly 48% of them found once; the top ten carry 0.85% to 1.2%. Whoever was chosen for sequencing had shown CD8+CD57+ cell expansion by flow cytometry. Germline CDR1 and CDR2: SNHLY and FYNNEI. Trimming at V came to 7 bases and at J to 9 bases, leaving 8 bases not matched to a gene. This CDR3 region has 14 residues.

Sequenced material: sorted CD4+, CD8+, or CD8+CD57+ T cells (not recorded which) from PBMCs. This receptor was taken from a human donor with aplastic anemia. This chain connects TRBV2 to TRBJ1-6, with 8 positions matching TRBD1. The CDR3 loop reads CASNFRDRRSPLHF. The CDR3 DNA follows: TGTGCCAGCAATTTCCGGGACAGGCGTTCACCCCTCCACTTT.